This T cell receptor beta chain was found in a study of blood T cell repertoires in COVID-19. CDR3 length equals 15 residues. Germline values: CDR1 MDHEN, CDR2 SYDVKM. The ends were cut back, 1 base at V and 4 bases at J, with 10 bases in the middle. Libraries were prepared by immunoSEQ multiplex PCR; TCRdb keeps only in-frame clonotypes and omits some of them. Of 350,000 or so clones in the sample, roughly 85% were seen once. Everyone who took part was about 18 to 90 years old, and they came from fewer than 25 US areas. The chain joins TRBV28 to TRBJ1-4, with a tentative D call TRBD1 (6 bases). The receptor was derived from a middle-aged woman with acute COVID-19. Sequenced: PBMCs or T cells enriched from blood (not recorded which). CDR3 loop: CASSLLGQINEKLFF. The DNA of the CDR3 is TGTGCCAGCAGTTTATTAGGACAGATTAATGAAAAACTGTTTTTT.